This TCR beta chain was observed in a study of T cells in Graves' hyperthyroidism and ophthalmopathy. Patients counted as stable if ophthalmopathy did not develop within 18 months. Exclusion criteria comprised uncontrolled infection, other autoimmune disease, pregnancy or lactation. TCR beta CDR3 region amplification was performed from RNA transcripts. The HTBI set primed first-round TCR CDR3 RT-PCR. TCRdb independently ran MiXCR on the multiplex PCR reads; one entry per CDR3 protein. There are a few hundred thousand distinct CDR3 sequences in the sample; around 46% occur only once, and more than 7% lies in the top ten. Germline V gene lookup returns CDR1 LNHDA and CDR2 SQIVND (reference sequence). The CDR3 has 12 residues. Trimming removed 10 bases from V and 7 bases from J; junction bases left unmatched: 5.

The chain carries TRBV19 and TRBJ1-4; 8 bases fit TRBD1. The receptor was derived from a woman under 30 with Graves' hyperthyroidism. Sequencing was carried out using peripheral blood or thyroid tissue (not recorded which). The CDR3 nucleotides read TGTGCCACGCGAGACAGGGGTGAAAAACTGTTTTTT. It yields the protein CATRDRGEKLFF.